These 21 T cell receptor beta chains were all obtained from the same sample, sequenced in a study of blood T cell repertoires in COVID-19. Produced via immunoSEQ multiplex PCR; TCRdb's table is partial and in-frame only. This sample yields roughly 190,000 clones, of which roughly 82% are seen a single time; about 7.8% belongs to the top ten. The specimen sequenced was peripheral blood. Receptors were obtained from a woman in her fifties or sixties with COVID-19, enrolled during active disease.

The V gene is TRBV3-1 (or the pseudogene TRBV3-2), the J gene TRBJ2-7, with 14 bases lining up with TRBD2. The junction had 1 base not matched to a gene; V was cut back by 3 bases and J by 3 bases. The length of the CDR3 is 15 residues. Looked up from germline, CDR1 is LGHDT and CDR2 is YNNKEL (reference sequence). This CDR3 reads CASSHGLAGGYEQYF. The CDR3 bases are TGTGCCAGCAGCCATGGACTAGCGGGAGGCTACGAGCAGTACTTC.

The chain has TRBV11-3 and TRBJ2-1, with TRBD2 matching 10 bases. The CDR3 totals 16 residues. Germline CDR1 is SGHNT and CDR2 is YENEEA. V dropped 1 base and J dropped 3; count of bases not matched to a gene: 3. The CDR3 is CASSLGVAGGYNEQFF. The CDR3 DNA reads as TGTGCCAGCAGCTTAGGAGTAGCGGGGGGCTACAATGAGCAGTTCTTC.

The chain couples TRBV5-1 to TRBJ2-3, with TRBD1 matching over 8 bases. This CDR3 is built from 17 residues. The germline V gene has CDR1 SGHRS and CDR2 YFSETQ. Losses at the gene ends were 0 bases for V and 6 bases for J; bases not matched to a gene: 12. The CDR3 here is CASSLDGQGISSDTQYF. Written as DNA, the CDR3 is TGCGCCAGCAGCTTGGACGGACAGGGTATTTCCTCGGATACGCAGTATTTT. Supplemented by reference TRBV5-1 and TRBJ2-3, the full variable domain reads KAGVTQTPRYLIKTRGQQVTLSCSPISGHRSVSWYQQTPGQGLQFLFEYFSETQRNKGNFPGRFSGRQFSNSRSEMNVSTLELGDSALYLCASSLDGQGISSDTQYFGPGTRLTVL.

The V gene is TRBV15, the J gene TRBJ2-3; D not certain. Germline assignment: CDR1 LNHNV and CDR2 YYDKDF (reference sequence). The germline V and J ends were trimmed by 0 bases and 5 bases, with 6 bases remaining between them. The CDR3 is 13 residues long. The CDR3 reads CATSRDLGDTQYF. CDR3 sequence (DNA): TGTGCCACCAGCAGAGATCTCGGAGATACGCAGTATTTT.

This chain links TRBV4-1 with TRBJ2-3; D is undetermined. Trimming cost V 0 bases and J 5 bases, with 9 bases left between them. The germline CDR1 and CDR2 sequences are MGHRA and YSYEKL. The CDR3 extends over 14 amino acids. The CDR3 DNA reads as TGCGCCAGCAGCCAAGATCTTTGGCTAGATACGCAGTATTTT. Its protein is CASSQDLWLDTQYF.

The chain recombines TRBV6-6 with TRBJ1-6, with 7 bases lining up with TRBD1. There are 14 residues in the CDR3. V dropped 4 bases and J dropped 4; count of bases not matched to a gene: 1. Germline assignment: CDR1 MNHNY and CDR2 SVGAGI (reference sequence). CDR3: CASSSGGYNSPLHF. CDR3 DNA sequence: TGTGCCAGCAGTTCAGGGGGATATAATTCACCCCTCCACTTT.

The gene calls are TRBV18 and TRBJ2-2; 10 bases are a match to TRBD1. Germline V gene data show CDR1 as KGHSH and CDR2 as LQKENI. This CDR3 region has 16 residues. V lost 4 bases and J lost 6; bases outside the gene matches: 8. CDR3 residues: CASSQTGTGVSGELFF. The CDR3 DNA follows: TGTGCCAGCTCACAAACCGGGACAGGGGTCTCCGGGGAGCTGTTTTTT.

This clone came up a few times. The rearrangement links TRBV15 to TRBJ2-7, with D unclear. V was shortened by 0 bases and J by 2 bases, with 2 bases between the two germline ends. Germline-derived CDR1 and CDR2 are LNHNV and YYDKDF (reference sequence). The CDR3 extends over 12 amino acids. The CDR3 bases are TGTGCCACCAGCAGAGATACCTACGAGCAGTACTTC. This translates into CATSRDTYEQYF.

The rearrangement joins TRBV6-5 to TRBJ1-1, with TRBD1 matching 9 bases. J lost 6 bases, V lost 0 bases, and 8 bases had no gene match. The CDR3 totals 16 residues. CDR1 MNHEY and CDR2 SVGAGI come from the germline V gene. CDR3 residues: CASSYSLTGGVAEAFF. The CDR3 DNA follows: TGTGCCAGCAGTTACTCTTTGACAGGGGGAGTTGCTGAAGCTTTCTTT.

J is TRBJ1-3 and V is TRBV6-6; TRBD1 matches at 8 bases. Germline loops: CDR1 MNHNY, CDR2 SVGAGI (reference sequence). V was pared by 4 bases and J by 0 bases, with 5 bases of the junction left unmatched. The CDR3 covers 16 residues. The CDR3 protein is CASSSGQASSGNTIYF. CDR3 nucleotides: TGTGCCAGCAGTTCGGGACAGGCGAGCTCTGGAAACACCATATATTTT.

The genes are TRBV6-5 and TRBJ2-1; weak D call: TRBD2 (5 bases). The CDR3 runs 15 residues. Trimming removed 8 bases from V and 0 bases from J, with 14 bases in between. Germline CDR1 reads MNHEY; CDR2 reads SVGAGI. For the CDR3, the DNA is TGTGCCAGCTGTCGAGGGAGTGACTCCTACAATGAGCAGTTCTTC. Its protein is CASCRGSDSYNEQFF.

CDR3: CASRGTVTRGDSSYNSPLHF. CDR3 sequence (DNA): TGCGCCAGCAGGGGGACTGTAACACGAGGGGATAGCTCCTATAATTCACCCCTCCACTTT. The rearrangement joins TRBV10-1 to TRBJ1-6; D is perhaps TRBD1 (5 bases). CDR1 and CDR2 from the germline V gene are WNHNN and SYGVQD (reference sequence). The CDR3 totals 20 residues. V lost 6 bases and J 0 bases, leaving 24 bases between the germline ends.

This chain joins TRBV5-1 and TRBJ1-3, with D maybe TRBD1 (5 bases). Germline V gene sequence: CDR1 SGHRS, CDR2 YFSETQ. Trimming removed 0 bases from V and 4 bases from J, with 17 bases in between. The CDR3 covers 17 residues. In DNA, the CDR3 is TGCGCCAGCAGCTTGGTCGTGGGGCGCAGGGCCGGAAACACCATATATTTT. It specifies CASSLVVGRRAGNTIYF.

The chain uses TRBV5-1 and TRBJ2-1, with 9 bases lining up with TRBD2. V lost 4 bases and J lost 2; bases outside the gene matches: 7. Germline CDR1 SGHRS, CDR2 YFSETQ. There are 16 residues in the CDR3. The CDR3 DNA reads TGCGCCAGCAGCCCCCGACTAGCGGATCCCTACAATGAGCAGTTCTTC. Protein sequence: CASSPRLADPYNEQFF.

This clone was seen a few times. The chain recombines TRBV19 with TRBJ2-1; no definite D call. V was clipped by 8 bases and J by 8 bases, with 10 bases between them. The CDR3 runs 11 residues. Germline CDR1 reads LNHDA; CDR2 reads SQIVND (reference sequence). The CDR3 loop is CASGAWDEQFF. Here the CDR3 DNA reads TGTGCCAGTGGAGCCTGGGATGAGCAGTTCTTC.

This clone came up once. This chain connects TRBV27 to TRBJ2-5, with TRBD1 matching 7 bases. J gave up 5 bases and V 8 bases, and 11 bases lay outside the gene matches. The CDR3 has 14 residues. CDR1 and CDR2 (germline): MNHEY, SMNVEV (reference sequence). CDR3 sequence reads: CASAPQGVEETQYF. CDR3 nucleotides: TGTGCCAGCGCCCCCCAGGGGGTGGAGGAGACCCAGTACTTC.

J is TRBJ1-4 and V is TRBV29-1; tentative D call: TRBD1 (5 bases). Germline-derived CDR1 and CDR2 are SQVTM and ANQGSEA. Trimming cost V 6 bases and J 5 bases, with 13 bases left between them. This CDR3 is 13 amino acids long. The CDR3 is CSVGLRENEKLFF. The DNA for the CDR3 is TGCAGCGTGGGACTTCGAGAGAATGAAAAACTGTTTTTT.

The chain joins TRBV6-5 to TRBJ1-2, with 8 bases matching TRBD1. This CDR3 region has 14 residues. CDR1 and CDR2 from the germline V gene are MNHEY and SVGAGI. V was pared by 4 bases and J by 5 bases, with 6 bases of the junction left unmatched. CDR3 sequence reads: CASSFKQGEYGYTF. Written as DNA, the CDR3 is TGTGCCAGCAGTTTTAAACAGGGGGAGTATGGCTACACCTTC.

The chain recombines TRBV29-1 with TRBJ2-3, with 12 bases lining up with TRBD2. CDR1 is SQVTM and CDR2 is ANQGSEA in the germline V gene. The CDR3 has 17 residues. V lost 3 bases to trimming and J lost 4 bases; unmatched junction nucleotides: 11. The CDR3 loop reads CSVDGLAGGPVADTQYF. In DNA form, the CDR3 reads TGCAGCGTTGATGGCCTAGCGGGAGGGCCGGTCGCAGATACGCAGTATTTT.

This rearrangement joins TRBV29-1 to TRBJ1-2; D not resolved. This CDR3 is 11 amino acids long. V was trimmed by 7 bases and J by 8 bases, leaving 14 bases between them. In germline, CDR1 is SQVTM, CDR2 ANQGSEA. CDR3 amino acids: CSALMRSGYTF. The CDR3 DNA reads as TGCAGCGCCCTTATGAGGTCAGGCTACACCTTC.

The CDR3 reads CASSEAHTGPYEQYV. The CDR3 region has the DNA TGTGCCAGCAGTGAAGCTCACACAGGGCCCTACGAGCAGTACGTC. This chain links TRBV6-1 with TRBJ2-7; D is perhaps TRBD1 (6 bases). V was clipped by 0 bases and J by 2 bases, with 11 bases between them. The CDR3 has 15 residues. The germline V gene has CDR1 MNHNS and CDR2 SASEGT.